The sequence of this T cell receptor beta chain was determined in a study of T cell repertoires in cytomegalovirus infection. Study-wide context: CMV infection together with matching HLA type was indicated by public TCR beta signatures. Study observations and caveats: Within the response measured ex vivo, HLA-C-restricted CMV-specific TCR beta clonotypes were dominant.

TCRdb redid the calling of the reads with MiXCR, one entry per CDR3 protein. The table lists nearly 550,000 distinct CDR3 sequences, 15% to 20% of them singletons, with 20% to 30% in the top ten. Note on this clonotype: Antigen unknown.

This CDR3 is built from 18 residues. Germline values: CDR1 MNHEY, CDR2 SMNVEV (reference sequence). The junction had 10 bases not matched to a gene; V was cut back by 7 bases and J by 0 bases. This TCR was recovered from a human donor in good health (CMV status not recorded). Some clones in this sample may be carry-over from other donors' samples. The sequenced material came from CD8+ T cells from PBMCs. The chain uses TRBV27 and TRBJ2-6; 9 bases are a match to TRBD1. CDR3 nucleotides: TGTGCCAGCACTTCCCACAGGGGGCACCTCTCTGGGGCCAACGTCCTGACTTTC. This gives the protein CASTSHRGHLSGANVLTF.